One and the same sample provided the 7 T cell receptor beta chains below, sequenced in a study of blood T cell repertoires in COVID-19. Produced via immunoSEQ multiplex PCR; TCRdb's table is partial and in-frame only. The data show 130,000 or so clones, with about 80% seen just once and 3% held by the top ten. Sequencing was carried out using peripheral blood. The receptors shown here come from a woman of 80 years or more with acute or convalescent COVID-19.

The J gene is TRBJ1-2, the V gene TRBV24-1; D is undetermined. V shed 5 bases and J shed 3 bases, with 9 bases lying between them. CDR3 length: 13 amino acids. The germline V gene has CDR1 KGHDR and CDR2 SFDVKD. The CDR3 region is CATSGPGYYGYTF. The CDR3 nucleotides read TGTGCCACCAGTGGCCCCGGGTACTATGGCTACACCTTC.

CDR3 region: CASSLSRTKLYEQYF. For the CDR3, the DNA is TGTGCCAGCAGCTTATCCCGGACAAAACTCTACGAGCAGTACTTC. V usage is TRBV7-2 and J usage is TRBJ2-7, with D tentatively TRBD1 (5 bases). V was cut by 2 bases and J by 3 bases, with 14 bases left in between. The germline V gene encodes CDR1 SGHTA and CDR2 FQGNSA. This CDR3 region has 15 residues.

V gene TRBV5-5 combines with J gene TRBJ1-5; 9 nucleotides match TRBD1. V was pared by 4 bases and J by 7 bases, with 9 bases of the junction left unmatched. Germline V gene sequence: CDR1 SGHKS, CDR2 YYEKEE (reference sequence). The CDR3 runs 15 residues. The CDR3 DNA follows: TGTGCCAGCAGCCTAGGGACAGGGCAACGCCAGCCCCAGCATTTT. Translated: CASSLGTGQRQPQHF.

This clone was seen more than once but under ten times. This chain links TRBV21-1 with TRBJ1-5; the DNA was not used to check the table's D call, TRBD1. TRBV21-1 represents a pseudogene. The CDR3 is 20 amino acids. CDR3 residues: CASSKSLRQGRGVSNQPQHF. CDR3 DNA: TGTGCCAGCAGCAAATCCCTCCGACAGGGGCGAGGGGTGAGCAATCAGCCCCAGCATTTT.

The chain couples TRBV5-1 to TRBJ1-2, with D possibly being TRBD1 (6 bases). This CDR3 has 14 residues. V lost 4 bases to trimming and J lost 4 bases, with 14 bases between them. The germline gives CDR1 SGHRS, CDR2 YFSETQ. The CDR3 region is CASSPSGTIYGYTF. In DNA, the CDR3 is TGCGCCAGCAGCCCCTCCGGGACAATCTATGGCTACACCTTC.

The CDR3 DNA reads TGTGCCAGCAGAAAGGTGGGGGGGTCCCAGAACACTGAAGCTTTCTTT. This gives the protein CASRKVGGSQNTEAFF. J is TRBJ1-1 and V is TRBV6-4; D perhaps matches TRBD1 (5 bases). V shed 6 bases and J shed 1 base, with 18 bases lying between them. This CDR3 region has 16 residues. Germline V gene data show CDR1 as MRHNA and CDR2 as SNTAGT.

This clone is a singleton in its sample. The rearrangement uses TRBV11-1 and TRBJ1-5; D is perhaps TRBD1 (6 bases). This CDR3 comprises 15 residues. V was pared by 5 bases and J by 5 bases, with 16 bases between. Per germline, CDR1 SGHAT and CDR2 FQDESV (reference sequence). CDR3 coding DNA: TGTGCCAGCAGCGCCGCAGGGGAAGTCGATCAGCCCCAGCATTTT. The encoded protein is CASSAAGEVDQPQHF.